This TCR beta chain was obtained from a study of vaccination and CD4 T cells after COVID-19. V dropped 3 bases and J dropped 3 bases, with 12 bases sitting between them. Per germline, CDR1 DFQATT and CDR2 SNEGSKA (reference sequence). CDR3 length equals 14 residues. Treatment noted: roughly 10-day PBMC culture with coronavirus spike peptide pools or control peptides (ViraFEST assay). Samples of CD4+ T cells were obtained from the unexposed donor before the COVID-19 pandemic (2011-2018). Before TCRs were sequenced, ViraFEST expanded antigen-specific T cells with peptide pools. The Oncomine TCR Beta short-read assay sequenced DNA from cultured CD4+ T cells. Cultures of CD4+ T cells served as the source for extracting genomic DNA. Using its own MiXCR run on the PCR reads, TCRdb lists one record per CDR3 protein. Of 5,800 or so distinct CDR3 sequences in the sample, roughly 33% were seen once. With regard to this clonotype: Its cognate antigen is unknown.

The material sequenced was CD4+ T cells from blood, cultured in vitro. The receptor's source is a human donor in good health. This chain uses TRBV20-1 with TRBJ1-5; no definite D call. The CDR3 reads CSASGSALNQPQHF. In nucleotides, the CDR3 is TGCAGTGCTAGCGGGTCAGCGCTCAATCAGCCCCAGCATTTT.